This entry lists 14 T cell receptor beta chains sequenced from one sample in a study of spatial heterogeneity in lung cancer. The study, taken as a whole, reports: Within tumors, counts of expanded alpha and beta TCRs tracked tumor mutation counts.

These receptors' targets are unknown. Time point meaning: sample taken at primary tumor resection. TCRdb re-derived calls from the 5' RACE reads in MiXCR, one entry per CDR3 protein. The table records more than 3,000 distinct CDR3 sequences, roughly 5.3% of them present only once. The sample consisted of lung tumor tissue, taken at surgery. All receptors derive from a female donor with early-stage non-small cell lung cancer.

This clonotype was counted many times. The chain uses TRBV30 and TRBJ1-5, with unresolved D. The CDR3 is made up of 14 amino acids. Germline V gene sequence: CDR1 GTSNPN, CDR2 SVGIG (reference sequence). Trimming took 5 bases from V and 2 from J, leaving 13 bases between them. The CDR3 protein is CAWSAPAGNQPQHF. In DNA, the CDR3 is TGTGCCTGGTCCGCCCCGGCGGGCAATCAGCCCCAGCATTTT.

This clonotype is medium-sized in the sample. The chain uses TRBV4-2 and TRBJ2-2; 8 bases are a match to TRBD2. This CDR3 spans 16 amino acids. With V trimmed by 0 bases and J by 2 bases, 2 bases remained unmatched. Germline assignment: CDR1 LGHNA and CDR2 YNFKEQ. This CDR3 reads CASSQDTSGNTGELFF. CDR3 coding DNA: TGTGCCAGCAGCCAAGACACTAGCGGTAACACCGGGGAGCTGTTTTTT.

In its sample, this clonotype was seen many times. The rearrangement uses TRBV29-1 and TRBJ2-5; D is unresolved. The ends were cut back, 8 bases at V and 2 bases at J, with 15 bases in the middle. This CDR3 contains 13 residues. Germline assignment: CDR1 SQVTM and CDR2 ANQGSEA. CDR3 amino acids: CSLLLFPQETQYF. The CDR3 DNA follows: TGCAGCCTTCTTCTTTTTCCGCAAGAGACCCAGTACTTC.

This clonotype is medium-sized within its sample. The chain carries TRBV28 and TRBJ2-5; D is ambiguous. Trimming shortened V by 2 bases and J by 4 bases, and 2 bases separated the two germline ends. CDR3 size: 11 residues. The germline V gene encodes CDR1 MDHEN and CDR2 SYDVKM. CDR3 protein: CASSLTETQYF. The CDR3 bases are TGTGCCAGCAGTTTAACAGAGACCCAGTACTTC.

By share, this clonotype counts as medium-sized. The chain has TRBV20-1 and TRBJ1-6; 7 bases align to TRBD1. Germline CDR1 DFQATT, CDR2 SNEGSKA (reference sequence). V trimming: 3 bases; J trimming: 9 bases; junction bases outside the gene matches: 11. This CDR3 has 15 amino acids. CDR3 loop: CSASRGTAPASPLHF. The DNA of the CDR3 is TGCAGTGCTAGCCGGGGGACAGCCCCGGCTTCACCCCTCCACTTT.

By sample share, this clonotype is medium-sized (0.01 to 0.1%). This chain uses TRBV27 with TRBJ2-7; TRBD1 agrees at 10 bases. The V segment lost 6 bases and the J segment 6 bases; nucleotides outside the gene matches: 14. Germline-derived CDR1 and CDR2 are MNHEY and SMNVEV (reference sequence). This CDR3 comprises 16 residues. The CDR3 DNA sequence: TGTGCCAGCAGCTATCGCCCGCCCGGGACAGGGGCCGAGCAGTACTTC. Its protein is CASSYRPPGTGAEQYF.

This clonotype ranks as medium-sized. This chain uses TRBV11-3 with TRBJ2-3, with 11 bases aligning to TRBD2. The trim removed 3 bases at V and 4 bases at J, leaving 9 bases unmatched. CDR1 and CDR2 from the germline V gene are SGHNT and YENEEA. The CDR3 consists of 17 residues. The CDR3 here is CASSLGTSGGPADTQYF. The DNA for the CDR3 is TGTGCCAGCAGCTTGGGAACTAGCGGGGGCCCGGCAGATACGCAGTATTTT. The entire variable domain, with the rest obtained from reference TRBV11-3 and TRBJ2-3, is as follows: EAGVVQSPRYKIIEKKQPVAFWCNPISGHNTLYWYLQNLGQGPELLIRYENEEAVDDSQLPKDRFSAERLKGVDSTLKIQPAELGDSAVYLCASSLGTSGGPADTQYFGPGTRLTVL.

This clonotype was found many times. The chain couples TRBV7-2 to TRBJ2-7; D is undetermined. Germline values: CDR1 SGHTA, CDR2 FQGNSA. The CDR3 is 10 amino acids. With 3 bases removed from V and 5 bases from J, the gap between germline ends came to 2 bases. The CDR3 DNA is TGTGCCAGCAGCTTTCACGAGCAGTACTTC. Protein: CASSFHEQYF.

By proportion, this clonotype is large. This chain connects TRBV4-3 to TRBJ1-3; tentative D call: TRBD1 (6 bases). Germline CDR1 and CDR2: LGHNA and YSLEER. CDR3 length: 16 amino acids. With 1 base removed from V and 4 bases from J, the gap between germline ends came to 14 bases. The CDR3 loop reads CASSQAAGVIGNTIYF. The CDR3 DNA is TGCGCCAGCAGCCAAGCAGCAGGGGTCATAGGAAACACCATATATTTT.

Ten or more counts support this clonotype. V is TRBV14 and J is TRBJ1-1, with D perhaps matching TRBD1 (6 bases). The CDR3 runs 12 residues. The V end lost 8 bases, the J end lost 3 bases, and 10 bases lay between the germline ends. The V gene's germline CDR1 is SGHDN and CDR2 FVKESK. The CDR3 DNA is TGTGCCAGCTCGAGGGGGTACACTGAAGCTTTCTTT. Translated, it gives CASSRGYTEAFF.

Many counts were recorded for this clonotype. The V gene is TRBV6-5, the J gene TRBJ2-1; 8 bases match TRBD2. CDR3 length equals 14 residues. V dropped 4 bases and J dropped 3; count of bases not matched to a gene: 2. Germline CDR1 MNHEY, CDR2 SVGAGI. The CDR3 region is CASSSLAGYNEQFF. The CDR3 nucleotides read TGTGCCAGCAGTTCCCTAGCGGGCTACAATGAGCAGTTCTTC.

The sample holds many counts of this clonotype. This chain uses TRBV9 with TRBJ2-1; D may be TRBD2 (5 bases). The germline V and J ends were trimmed by 4 bases and 4 bases, with 15 bases remaining between them. The germline gives CDR1 SGDLS, CDR2 YYNGEE. CDR3 length: 15 amino acids. The CDR3 here is CASSREPLGYNEQFF. Written as DNA, the CDR3 is TGTGCCAGCAGCAGGGAGCCCCTGGGTTACAATGAGCAGTTCTTC.

The sample holds many counts of this clonotype. A read error may explain this, as a much larger clone is one base away. The genes are TRBV6-2 or TRBV6-3 and TRBJ2-1, with TRBD2 matching over 12 bases. Germline lookup yields CDR1 MNHEY and CDR2 SVGEGT. The CDR3 runs 15 residues. V trimming: 6 bases; J trimming: 4 bases; junction bases outside the gene matches: 4. This chain's CDR3 is CASSLTSGGYNEQFF. CDR3 nucleotide sequence: TGTGCCAGCAGCCTCACTAGCGGGGGGTACAATGAGCAGTTCTTC.

By sample share, this clonotype is medium-sized (0.01 to 0.1%). This chain connects TRBV5-1 to TRBJ2-2, with D perhaps TRBD1 or TRBD2 (5 bases each). In germline, CDR1 is SGHRS, CDR2 YFSETQ. The CDR3 is 17 residues long. V was clipped by 3 bases and J by 2 bases, with 17 bases between them. The CDR3 protein is CASSWTPWGRNTGELFF. The CDR3 DNA follows: TGCGCCAGCAGCTGGACTCCGTGGGGGAGAAACACCGGGGAGCTGTTTTTT. The entire variable domain, with the rest obtained from reference TRBV5-1 and TRBJ2-2, is as follows: KAGVTQTPRYLIKTRGQQVTLSCSPISGHRSVSWYQQTPGQGLQFLFEYFSETQRNKGNFPGRFSGRQFSNSRSEMNVSTLELGDSALYLCASSWTPWGRNTGELFFGEGSRLTVL.